This T cell receptor beta chain was captured in a study of T cell responses to AZD1222 COVID-19 vaccine. Study results and caveats: Of spike-specific TCRs, nearly half reportedly target regions left unmutated in variants. The donors showed a predominance of white British ancestry and of females, with possible underestimation of clonal diversity.

Clones were read by immunoSEQ multiplex PCR, and TCRdb kept only the in-frame ones, dropping some. The profile shows about 120,000 clones, 88% of them singletons. The V segment lost 5 bases and the J segment 1 base; nucleotides outside the gene matches: 5. Germline V gene data show CDR1 as SEHNR and CDR2 as FQNEAQ (reference sequence). The CDR3 totals 14 residues. As regards this clone: Its target is not known.

This material consisted of peripheral blood, taken on day 0 of AZD1222 vaccination. This receptor was taken from an adult in good health. The chain uses TRBV7-9 and TRBJ2-7, with 7 bases that match TRBD1. The CDR3 is CASSERQGSYEQYF. Written as DNA, the CDR3 is TGTGCCAGCAGCGAGCGACAGGGATCCTACGAGCAGTACTTC. Supplemented by reference TRBV7-9 and TRBJ2-7, the full variable domain reads DTGVSQNPRHKITKRGQNVTFRCDPISEHNRLYWYRQTLGQGPEFLTYFQNEAQLEKSRLLSDRFSAERPKGSFSTLEIQRTEQGDSAMYLCASSERQGSYEQYFGPGTRLTVT.